The next 15 T cell receptor beta chains were all read from a single sample in a study of preoperative IRX-2 immunotherapy in early breast cancer. The assay was immunoSEQ multiplex PCR, and TCRdb's table has in-frame clones only and misses some. The sample yields about 89,000 clones, roughly 89% seen once. Treatment: preoperative locoregional IRX-2 cytokine immunotherapy. The source was tumor tissue, collected after IRX-2 immunotherapy. The source is a human donor with breast cancer.

This clone was counted once. The rearrangement uses TRBV7-1 and TRBJ1-2, with TRBD1 as a possible D gene (5 bases). TRBV7-1 is designated an ORF whose function remains uncertain. Trimming took 4 bases from V and 5 from J, leaving 14 bases between them. The CDR3 covers 14 residues. CDR3 region: CASSFSGAFYGYTF. The CDR3 region has the DNA TGTGCCAGCAGCTTTTCCGGGGCGTTTTATGGCTACACCTTC.

This clone came up many times. V and J are TRBV11-3 and TRBJ1-1; TRBD1 might be the D (5 bases). V gave up 3 bases and J gave up 4 bases, with 12 bases separating them. The CDR3 sequence is 14 residues long. CDR1 SGHNT and CDR2 YENEEA come from the germline V gene. The CDR3 reads CASSLGQGGTEAFF. The CDR3 DNA follows: TGTGCCAGCAGCTTGGGCCAGGGAGGCACTGAAGCTTTCTTT.

The chain has TRBV2 and TRBJ1-5; weak D call: TRBD1 (6 bases). CDR1 SNHLY and CDR2 FYNNEI come from the germline V gene. The CDR3 is made up of 15 amino acids. The V gene lost 9 bases and the J gene lost 2 bases, with 17 bases spanning the gap. The CDR3 sequence: CASRDRDTGNQPQHF. As DNA, the CDR3 is TGTGCCAGTAGAGACCGGGACACCGGCAATCAGCCCCAGCATTTT.

CDR3 region: CASSSLTGGNTIYF. The CDR3 nucleotides are TGCGCCAGCAGCTCCTTGACAGGGGGAAACACCATATATTTT. The chain combines TRBV5-1 with TRBJ1-3; 7 bases are shared with TRBD1. CDR1 and CDR2 (germline): SGHRS, YFSETQ. V was pared by 3 bases and J by 4 bases, with 4 bases of the junction left unmatched. The CDR3 consists of 14 residues. Full variable domain (remainder filled in from reference TRBV5-1 and TRBJ1-3): KAGVTQTPRYLIKTRGQQVTLSCSPISGHRSVSWYQQTPGQGLQFLFEYFSETQRNKGNFPGRFSGRQFSNSRSEMNVSTLELGDSALYLCASSSLTGGNTIYFGEGSWLTVV.

A few counts support this clone. The chain has TRBV11-1 and TRBJ1-1, with D unclear. CDR1 is SGHAT, CDR2 FQDESV, per germline (reference sequence). The V gene lost 5 bases and the J gene lost 1 base, with 11 bases spanning the gap. This CDR3 spans 14 amino acids. The CDR3 DNA reads as TGTGCCAGCAGCGAACGCCCTGGGAACACTGAAGCTTTCTTT. Translating gives CASSERPGNTEAFF.

The chain uses TRBV7-8 and TRBJ2-2; no definite D call. V was pared by 6 bases and J by 4 bases, with 12 bases between. This CDR3 is built from 14 residues. Germline lookup yields CDR1 SGHVS and CDR2 FQNEAQ. CDR3 in DNA: TGTGCCAGCAGTACCTACCCGGGCACCGGGGAGCTGTTTTTT. Translating gives CASSTYPGTGELFF.

This rearrangement joins TRBV28 to TRBJ2-1, with D unresolved. The CDR3 runs 14 residues. From germline, CDR1 is MDHEN and CDR2 SYDVKM. The V and J ends lost 2 bases and 4 bases respectively, with 9 bases between them. The CDR3 nucleotides read TGTGCCAGCAGTTTACCCCCCCTTTACAATGAGCAGTTCTTC. This sequence encodes CASSLPPLYNEQFF.

Only a few counts were recorded for this clone. This rearrangement joins TRBV23-1 to TRBJ1-5; maybe TRBD1 (6 bases). TRBV23-1 is an ORF for which the function is uncertain. V gave up 1 base and J gave up 4 bases, with 14 bases separating them. The CDR3 has 16 residues. The CDR3: CASSQWGQPVNQPQHF. The DNA of the CDR3 is TGCGCCAGCAGTCAATGGGGGCAGCCGGTAAATCAGCCCCAGCATTTT.

This clone has more than one count but fewer than ten. The chain employs TRBV18 and TRBJ1-3; the match to TRBD1 covers 7 bases. The CDR3 extends over 15 amino acids. V trimming: 3 bases; J trimming: 0 bases; junction bases outside the gene matches: 2. CDR1 and CDR2 from the germline V gene are KGHSH and LQKENI. The CDR3 region has the DNA TGTGCCAGCTCACCGGGACAGAGCTCTGGAAACACCATATATTTT. It specifies CASSPGQSSGNTIYF.

V gene TRBV28 combines with J gene TRBJ2-5; D gene uncertain. Germline-derived CDR1 and CDR2 are MDHEN and SYDVKM. The germline V and J ends were trimmed by 5 bases and 4 bases, with 8 bases remaining between them. CDR3 size: 12 residues. The CDR3 here is CASSIQTETQYF. The CDR3 DNA reads as TGTGCCAGCAGTATCCAGACAGAGACCCAGTACTTC.

The rearrangement links TRBV29-1 to TRBJ2-1, with 7 bases fitting TRBD2. V lost 8 bases to trimming and J lost 7 bases; unmatched junction nucleotides: 14. CDR1 is SQVTM, CDR2 ANQGSEA, per germline. The CDR3 covers 14 residues. Here the CDR3 DNA reads TGCAGCTCGAAAGGGACTAACTCTGGGAATGAGCAGTTCTTC. Amino acids: CSSKGTNSGNEQFF.

This chain links TRBV18 with TRBJ2-3; D is unresolved. Per germline, CDR1 KGHSH and CDR2 LQKENI. V was clipped by 4 bases and J by 4 bases, with 9 bases between them. The CDR3 extends over 13 amino acids. The DNA for the CDR3 is TGTGCCAGCTCACTTTCAATCTCAGATACGCAGTATTTT. As protein: CASSLSISDTQYF. Combining the CDR3 with reference TRBV18 and TRBJ2-3 gives the whole variable domain NAGVMQNPRHLVRRRGQEARLRCSPMKGHSHVYWYRQLPEEGLKFMVYLQKENIIDESGMPKERFSAEFPKEGPSILRIQQVVRGDSAAYFCASSLSISDTQYFGPGTRLTVL.

V gene TRBV5-1 combines with J gene TRBJ1-5, with TRBD1 matching 7 bases. The CDR3 contains 15 residues. After removal of 1 base from V and 5 bases from J, the junction contained 6 bases not matched to a gene. Germline V gives CDR1 SGHRS, CDR2 YFSETQ. CDR3 in DNA: TGCGCCAGCAGCTTGACAGGGGACTTTTATCAGCCCCAGCATTTT. It encodes CASSLTGDFYQPQHF.

The chain couples TRBV19 to TRBJ1-5, with 7 bases lining up with TRBD1. The V and J ends lost 3 bases and 0 bases, in that order; junction bases with no gene match: 8. Germline CDR1 reads LNHDA; CDR2 reads SQIVND (reference sequence). The CDR3 covers 17 residues. The DNA for the CDR3 is TGTGCCAGTAGTATGTTCTCAGGGGGATATAGCAATCAGCCCCAGCATTTT. This gives the protein CASSMFSGGYSNQPQHF. Combining the CDR3 with reference TRBV19 and TRBJ1-5 gives the whole variable domain DGGITQSPKYLFRKEGQNVTLSCEQNLNHDAMYWYRQDPGQGLRLIYYSQIVNDFQKGDIAEGYSVSREKKESFPLTVTSAQKNPTAFYLCASSMFSGGYSNQPQHFGDGTRLSIL.

There are a few counts of this clone. The chain joins TRBV23-1 to TRBJ1-5, with TRBD1 as a possible D gene (5 bases). TRBV23-1 is filed as an ORF, its function uncertain. This CDR3 is 17 amino acids long. Trimming left V 4 bases short and J 0 bases short, with 16 bases between. CDR3: CASSPDVGPNSNQPQHF. CDR3 nucleotides: TGCGCCAGCAGTCCTGACGTGGGGCCGAATAGCAATCAGCCCCAGCATTTT.